The source of this TCR beta chain is a study of read filtering for tumor transcriptome and immune sequencing (dated by TCRdb to 2020 to 2022). About the full investigation: Of the patients in the cohort, approximately 16 were male and some 15 were female, and their mean age was about 72 years, with a range of roughly 45 to 90. By revised international staging, eight or nine patients were R-ISS I, over 15 were R-ISS II and roughly 7 were R-ISS III. Whole-transcriptome libraries were prepared with the TruSeq RNA Access Library Prep Kit after DNase treatment. Per sample, about 3.5 to 10.27 million TCR-region mapped reads were obtained with IR-seq, compared with only roughly 80 to 1273 with RNA-seq. TCR repertoires obtained by targeted immune repertoire sequencing and by bulk whole-transcriptome sequencing performed on the same bone marrow samples were compared. One main goal was a read-filtering strategy for immune repertoire data, in particular deciding whether clonotypes backed by only one read should be removed.

Bone marrow was sampled from every patient at the time of active disease. Isolation of bone marrow mononuclear cells was performed by Ficoll-Hypaque density gradient centrifugation. Myeloma plasma cells were removed and CD138-negative cells were collected by negative selection after labeling with CD138 magnetic microbeads on a MACS separator. Purity of the isolated cells was checked by flow cytometry on an Attune NxT using CD138 antibodies. TRIzol reagent was used to extract total RNA, and a NanoDrop spectrophotometer was used to quantify the extracted RNA. Paired RNA-seq and IR-seq were performed on the CD138-negative bone marrow sample of each patient. Including the terminal cysteine and phenylalanine, the CDR3 comprises 16 residues. Of the read, only the CDR3 DNA is kept; its 48 bases are in frame from base 1. The germline V gene specifies MNHNS as CDR1 and SASEGT as CDR2. V was cut back by 7 bases and J by 2 bases, leaving a gap of 15 bases between them.

A word on this clonotype: The antigen it recognizes is unknown. No quality values exist for individual bases; no much larger clone is one base distant.

The paper as a whole reports these results and caveats: Rather than purified T cells, the sorted CD138-negative fraction was a mixed bone marrow immune population. Compared with RNA-seq, IR-seq captured clonotypes at much higher depth and more reliably, and a smaller IR-seq throughput was enough to identify most shared clonotypes. The correlation between IR-seq and RNA-seq shared clonotype proportions rose when single-read clonotypes were removed. In IR-seq, single-read clonotypes were about 81.9% of clonotypes but about 3.5% of total reads; in RNA-seq they were 74.6% of clonotypes and 35% to 50% of reads.

TCR libraries were constructed from approximately 360 ng RNA using the Immunoverse kit, and molecular barcoded adaptors covering alpha/delta and beta/gamma chains were employed. The same RNA used for transcriptome sequencing was used for TCR library preparation. TCR libraries were sequenced on an Illumina HiSeq 4000 with 2 x 150 cycles. The source study handled its data this way. TCR reads were aligned to human V, D, J and C references and assembled into CDR3 clonotypes with MiXCR, including quality filtering and error correction. The tcR package in R was used to analyze clonotype counts and gene usage diversity. For inspection of raw mapping reads, RNA-seq reads were mapped by STAR aligner version 2.5.3a onto GRCh37 of the human genome. IR-seq fastq files were randomly downsampled with Seqtk 1.3 to test the effect of sequencing depth on detected clonotypes. The public reads were reanalyzed by TCRdb: fastp trimming at Q25, MiXCR alignment, in-frame beta chains only. Rows merge per CDR3 protein into single entries with the most common DNA and genes. The V and J calls were not made by the authors but by TCRdb's processing. The sample table holds approximately 25,000 distinct CDR3 sequences, of which approximately 15% were seen once. The ten largest clones capture about 45% of the sample.

This receptor was obtained from a donor aged 40 or over with multiple myeloma. Specimen: a population of CD138-negative cells sorted from bone marrow. Explained via the paper, the cell subset or site label denotes: bone marrow mononuclear cells depleted of CD138+ plasma/myeloma cells by negative magnetic selection. The chain employs TRBV6-1 and TRBJ2-6, and possibly TRBD1, on 6 matching bases. The sequenced DNA: TGTGCCAGCACCCCCGCAGGGGTTGCTGGGGCCAACGTCCTGACTTTC. Translation gives CASTPAGVAGANVLTF.